The 26 T cell receptor beta chains listed next were all sequenced from one sample in a study of cytomegalovirus exposure and HLA in healthy donors. This table comes from immunoSEQ multiplex PCR, and its TCRdb copy is limited to in-frame clones, with some not included. The table records 95,000 to 150,000 clones, about 96% of them present only once. Sequenced material: PBMCs. The receptors shown here come from a man aged 18-30 years in good health and CMV-seronegative.

This clone appeared a single time. The chain uses TRBV27 and TRBJ2-6; D gene uncertain. The germline CDR1 and CDR2 sequences are MNHEY and SMNVEV (reference sequence). This CDR3 spans 15 amino acids. V was pared by 5 bases and J by 0 bases, with 8 bases between. CDR3 in DNA: TGTGCCAGCAGTATCTTGAGCTCTGGGGCCAACGTCCTGACTTTC. It specifies CASSILSSGANVLTF.

The J gene is TRBJ2-3, the V gene TRBV6-4; maybe TRBD2 (5 bases). V shed 5 bases and J shed 3 bases, with 12 bases lying between them. Germline CDR1 and CDR2: MRHNA and SNTAGT. The CDR3 loop spans 14 amino acids. The CDR3: CASSQRPGTDTQYF. The CDR3 bases are TGTGCCAGCAGTCAACGACCGGGGACAGATACGCAGTATTTT.

V is TRBV19 and J is TRBJ2-1; 8 bases map to TRBD2. Trimming at V came to 11 bases and at J to 4 bases, leaving 10 bases not matched to a gene. The CDR3 spans 14 residues. Per germline, CDR1 LNHDA and CDR2 SQIVND (reference sequence). The CDR3 here is CASSPGTSYNEQFF. The CDR3 DNA reads TGTGCCTCCTCCCCCGGGACTAGTTACAATGAGCAGTTCTTC.

The V and J genes are TRBV2 and TRBJ2-1, with 9 bases fitting TRBD2. With V trimmed by 5 bases and J by 1 base, 6 bases remained unmatched. Germline assignment: CDR1 SNHLY and CDR2 FYNNEI. The CDR3 has 16 residues. The CDR3 region has the DNA TGTGCCAGCAGTCGAAGACTAGCGGCATCCTACAATGAGCAGTTCTTC. Translating it yields CASSRRLAASYNEQFF. The full variable domain, its missing parts supplied by reference TRBV2 and TRBJ2-1, is EPEVTQTPSHQVTQMGQEVILRCVPISNHLYFYWYRQILGQKVEFLVSFYNNEISEKSEIFDDQFSVERPDGSNFTLKIRSTKLEDSAMYFCASSRRLAASYNEQFFGPGTRLTVL.

The J gene is TRBJ2-3, the V gene TRBV25-1; 11 nucleotides agree with TRBD2. Germline trimming cut 1 base from V and 7 bases from J; bases unmatched to any gene: 10. CDR1 and CDR2 (germline): MGHDK, SYGVNS. The CDR3 length is 17 residues. This CDR3 reads CASSESLPSGRRNTQYF. DNA for the CDR3: TGTGCCAGCAGTGAATCGTTGCCTAGCGGGAGGAGAAATACGCAGTATTTT. The complete variable domain, with remaining parts taken from reference TRBV25-1 and TRBJ2-3, reads EADIYQTPRYLVIGTGKKITLECSQTMGHDKMYWYQQDPGMELHLIHYSYGVNSTEKGDLSSESTVSRIRTEHFPLTLESARPSHTSQYLCASSESLPSGRRNTQYFGPGTRLTVL.

The chain recombines TRBV7-6 with TRBJ2-3; 8 nucleotides line up with TRBD2. V shed 1 base, J shed 2 bases, and the junction held 5 bases outside the gene matches. The CDR3 extends over 16 amino acids. The germline V gene has CDR1 SGHVS and CDR2 FNYEAQ. The CDR3 region is CASSLVTSGATDTQYF. The CDR3 nucleotides read TGTGCCAGCAGCTTAGTTACTAGCGGAGCCACAGATACGCAGTATTTT.

The CDR3 coding sequence is TGCGCCAGCAGCCAAGAACCGGGGTTGAACACTGAAGCTTTCTTT. This gives the protein CASSQEPGLNTEAFF. The chain uses TRBV4-3 and TRBJ1-1; the D is unclear. V was shortened by 0 bases and J by 0 bases, with 8 bases between the two germline ends. The CDR3 has 15 residues. CDR1 is LGHNA, CDR2 YSLEER, per germline.

V is TRBV27 and J is TRBJ1-1, with 9 bases lining up with TRBD1. Germline V gene sequence: CDR1 MNHEY, CDR2 SMNVEV (reference sequence). V lost 6 bases and J lost 5; bases outside the gene matches: 10. This CDR3 is built from 15 residues. CDR3 sequence reads: CASSQSQGAGTEAFF. For the CDR3, the DNA is TGTGCCAGCAGCCAATCACAGGGGGCCGGGACTGAAGCTTTCTTT.

The DNA for the CDR3 is TGTGCCAGCAGTCCGCCGGCCACTAATTCACGGGGAGATGAAGATAATCAGCCCCAGCATTTT. Translation gives CASSPPATNSRGDEDNQPQHF. The rearrangement links TRBV27 to TRBJ1-5, with D unresolved. V was trimmed by 5 bases and J by 4 bases, leaving 33 bases between them. Per the germline V gene, CDR1 is MNHEY and CDR2 is SMNVEV (reference sequence). The CDR3 spans 21 residues.

The chain carries TRBV2 and TRBJ2-7; 9 bases are shared with TRBD1. V lost 6 bases and J lost 1; bases outside the gene matches: 10. The CDR3 loop spans 16 amino acids. Germline-derived CDR1 and CDR2 are SNHLY and FYNNEI. As DNA, the CDR3 is TGTGCCAGCAGCGTGTCCGGGACAGGGTTTTCCTACGAGCAGTACTTC. This translates into CASSVSGTGFSYEQYF. Complete variable domain (other parts from reference TRBV2 and TRBJ2-7): EPEVTQTPSHQVTQMGQEVILRCVPISNHLYFYWYRQILGQKVEFLVSFYNNEISEKSEIFDDQFSVERPDGSNFTLKIRSTKLEDSAMYFCASSVSGTGFSYEQYFGPGTRLTVT.

The rearrangement joins TRBV5-1 to TRBJ2-7; 7 bases map to TRBD2. The CDR3 contains 13 residues. The V segment lost 5 bases and the J segment 7 bases; nucleotides outside the gene matches: 9. CDR1 is SGHRS, CDR2 YFSETQ, per germline. The CDR3 is CASRGGGPREQYF. DNA of the CDR3: TGCGCCAGCAGGGGGGGAGGGCCCAGGGAGCAGTACTTC.

The chain couples TRBV4-3 to TRBJ2-1; no clear D. From germline, CDR1 is LGHNA and CDR2 YSLEER. V was trimmed by 4 bases and J by 4 bases, leaving 17 bases between them. The CDR3 covers 16 residues. This CDR3 reads CASSPLPRNPYNEQFF. In DNA form, the CDR3 reads TGCGCCAGCAGCCCCCTTCCCAGGAACCCTTACAATGAGCAGTTCTTC.

This clone was recorded only once. The chain couples TRBV6-6 to TRBJ1-5; no firm D call. The CDR3 has 12 amino acids. Germline-derived CDR1 and CDR2 are MNHNY and SVGAGI (reference sequence). V lost 5 bases and J 9 bases, leaving 11 bases between the germline ends. Written as DNA, the CDR3 is TGTGCCAGCAGTGTGTCTTTATCGCCCCAGCATTTT. Its protein is CASSVSLSPQHF.

The genes are TRBV7-8 and TRBJ2-1, with 8 nucleotides matching TRBD1. J gave up 5 bases and V 6 bases, and 12 bases lay outside the gene matches. Germline loops: CDR1 SGHVS, CDR2 FQNEAQ. CDR3 size: 16 residues. CDR3 sequence reads: CASSRDRSTGHNEQFF. CDR3 nucleotide sequence: TGTGCCAGCAGTCGGGACAGGTCCACCGGGCACAATGAGCAGTTCTTC.

The gene calls are TRBV16 and TRBJ2-5; 7 nucleotides match TRBD2. This CDR3 region has 18 residues. CDR1 and CDR2 (germline): KGHSY, FQNENV. V lost 0 bases to trimming and J lost 4 bases; unmatched junction nucleotides: 14. The CDR3 region is CASSQSITPGLQRETQYF. The DNA of the CDR3 is TGTGCCAGCAGCCAATCCATAACACCGGGACTACAACGAGAGACCCAGTACTTC.

The rearrangement joins TRBV2 to TRBJ2-5; D possibly corresponds to TRBD2 (6 bases). The length of the CDR3 is 14 residues. Germline V gene data show CDR1 as SNHLY and CDR2 as FYNNEI. V lost 4 bases, J lost 4 bases, and 13 bases lay in between. The CDR3 nucleotides read TGTGCCAGCAGTGTTACAGTTAGCGGAGAGACCCAGTACTTC. Protein product: CASSVTVSGETQYF.

This clone was counted once. The V call is TRBV11-3, the J call TRBJ2-1, with TRBD2 matching over 12 bases. J lost 0 bases, V lost 8 bases, and 11 bases had no gene match. CDR1 and CDR2 from the germline V gene are SGHNT and YENEEA. The CDR3 sequence is 18 residues long. This CDR3 is CASLGLAGPAASYNEQFF. CDR3 bases: TGTGCCAGCCTCGGACTAGCGGGACCCGCCGCCTCCTACAATGAGCAGTTCTTC.

This clone has only one observation. This rearrangement joins TRBV5-3 to TRBJ2-7; the match to TRBD2 covers 12 bases. TRBV5-3 falls under the ORF class, with uncertain function. The CDR3 is 18 amino acids. With V trimmed by 4 bases and J by 0 bases, 11 bases remained unmatched. CDR3 in amino acids: CARSDLWTSGNPSYEQYF. The DNA of the CDR3 is TGTGCCAGAAGCGACTTATGGACTAGCGGGAACCCCTCCTACGAGCAGTACTTC.

V gene TRBV2 combines with J gene TRBJ2-7, with D uncertain. Trimming took off 2 bases at V and 3 bases at J, with 5 bases between the two ends. Germline CDR1 is SNHLY and CDR2 is FYNNEI. The CDR3 covers 12 residues. This CDR3 is CASSEYSYEQYF. The CDR3 nucleotides read TGTGCCAGCAGTGAATACAGCTACGAGCAGTACTTC.

The chain joins TRBV28 to TRBJ1-5, with TRBD1 identical over 8 bases. Trimming cost V 3 bases and J 6 bases; bases outside gene matches: 7. This CDR3 has 15 residues. Germline CDR1 MDHEN, CDR2 SYDVKM. CDR3 DNA sequence: TGTGCCAGCAGTTTGGGGCAGGGGGCTTTTCAGCCCCAGCATTTT. Translating gives CASSLGQGAFQPQHF.

V gene TRBV7-3 combines with J gene TRBJ2-1; the match to TRBD2 covers 15 bases. The CDR3 is 18 amino acids. The V gene's germline CDR1 is SGHTA and CDR2 FQGTGA. With V trimmed by 5 bases and J by 9 bases, 14 bases remained unmatched. As DNA, the CDR3 is TGTGCCAGCAGCCGCGACCCCGGGACTAGCGGGAGGAGGAGTGAGCAGTTCTTC. Translating gives CASSRDPGTSGRRSEQFF.

This chain uses TRBV7-6 with TRBJ1-1, with 9 nucleotides matching TRBD1. Trimming removed 7 bases from V and 3 bases from J; junction bases left unmatched: 6. This CDR3 has 14 amino acids. The V gene's germline CDR1 is SGHVS and CDR2 FNYEAQ. CDR3 amino acids: CASTPGQGHTEAFF. The CDR3, as DNA: TGTGCCAGCACCCCCGGACAGGGGCACACTGAAGCTTTCTTT.

This clone showed up just once. The genes are TRBV9 and TRBJ2-7, with a tentative D call TRBD1 (5 bases). V dropped 0 bases and J dropped 0 bases, with 13 bases sitting between them. Germline loops: CDR1 SGDLS, CDR2 YYNGEE. CDR3 length: 16 amino acids. CDR3 region: CASSVEGSAPSYEQYF. The CDR3 nucleotides are TGTGCCAGCAGCGTAGAGGGGTCAGCTCCCTCCTACGAGCAGTACTTC. Full variable domain (rest looked up from reference TRBV9 and TRBJ2-7): DSGVTQTPKHLITATGQRVTLRCSPRSGDLSVYWYQQSLDQGLQFLIQYYNGEERAKGNILERFSAQQFPDLHSELNLSSLELGDSALYFCASSVEGSAPSYEQYFGPGTRLTVT.

The chain combines TRBV4-3 with TRBJ2-1, with TRBD2 matching 10 bases. This CDR3 spans 17 amino acids. Looked up from germline, CDR1 is LGHNA and CDR2 is YSLEER. The trim removed 0 bases at V and 10 bases at J, leaving 12 bases unmatched. Here the CDR3 DNA reads TGCGCCAGCAGCCAAGAACGGGAGCGGGAGGGGCTTGGGGAGCAGTTCTTC. It translates to CASSQEREREGLGEQFF.

The rearrangement links TRBV30 to TRBJ1-5, with 8 bases lining up with TRBD1. V dropped 5 bases and J dropped 0; count of bases not matched to a gene: 3. Germline CDR1 is GTSNPN and CDR2 is SVGIG (reference sequence). CDR3 length: 14 amino acids. CDR3 in amino acids: CAWGGQASNQPQHF. CDR3 nucleotides: TGTGCCTGGGGGGGACAGGCTAGCAATCAGCCCCAGCATTTT. The full variable domain, rest sourced from reference TRBV30 and TRBJ1-5, is SQTIHQWPATLVQPVGSPLSLECTVEGTSNPNLYWYRQAAGRGLQLLFYSVGIGQISSEVPQNLSASRPQDRQFILSSKKLLLSDSGFYLCAWGGQASNQPQHFGDGTRLSIL.

The chain recombines TRBV5-1 with TRBJ2-3; 9 positions match TRBD1. Germline CDR1 reads SGHRS; CDR2 reads YFSETQ. The CDR3 is made up of 14 amino acids. V shed 6 bases and J 2 bases; nucleotides not matched to a gene: 4. The CDR3 sequence: CASTGTGTTDTQYF. The CDR3 DNA reads TGCGCCAGCACCGGGACAGGGACCACAGATACGCAGTATTTT.